The next 15 T cell receptor beta chains were all read from a single sample in a study of technical replicates of blood from four donors. The repertoire was sequenced with immunoSEQ multiplex PCR; TCRdb's copy has only in-frame clones and lacks some. The sample contains about 85,000 clones, 94% of which appear only once. Sequencing was done on a sample of T cells isolated from PBMCs. The source of these receptors is a human donor in good health.

This chain links TRBV7-6 with TRBJ1-1, with no clear D. Germline loops: CDR1 SGHVS, CDR2 FNYEAQ. Trimming shortened V by 4 bases and J by 8 bases, and 14 bases separated the two germline ends. The length of the CDR3 is 13 residues. CDR3 protein: CASSSADEAEAFF. CDR3 DNA: TGTGCCAGCAGCTCCGCCGATGAAGCAGAAGCTTTCTTT.

This chain links TRBV6-6 with TRBJ1-1; 9 positions match TRBD1. This CDR3 comprises 13 residues. The V segment lost 6 bases and the J segment 2 bases; nucleotides outside the gene matches: 1. The V gene's germline CDR1 is MNHNY and CDR2 SVGAGI (reference sequence). The CDR3 spells CASRQGANTEAFF. CDR3 DNA sequence: TGTGCCAGCAGACAGGGGGCAAACACTGAAGCTTTCTTT.

The chain has TRBV27 and TRBJ1-5; 8 positions match TRBD1. The CDR3 consists of 14 residues. J was trimmed by 3 bases and V by 6 bases; bases with no gene match: 4. Germline V gene data show CDR1 as MNHEY and CDR2 as SMNVEV (reference sequence). CDR3 DNA sequence: TGTGCCAGCAGGCGGGACAGGTACAATCAGCCCCAGCATTTT. Its translation is CASRRDRYNQPQHF.

This chain uses TRBV5-4 with TRBJ2-5; D possibly corresponds to TRBD2 (5 bases). Per germline, CDR1 SGHNT and CDR2 YYREEE (reference sequence). V was pared by 4 bases and J by 5 bases, with 12 bases between. The CDR3 length is 13 residues. The CDR3 protein is CASSQLELETQYF. The CDR3 coding sequence is TGTGCCAGCAGCCAACTAGAGTTGGAGACCCAGTACTTC.

This sequence joins TRBV28 and TRBJ2-5; 11 bases fit TRBD1. The CDR3 is 17 amino acids. The V segment lost 8 bases and the J segment 5 bases; nucleotides outside the gene matches: 16. CDR1 and CDR2 (germline): MDHEN, SYDVKM. The CDR3 DNA reads TGTGCCAGCGAGCGGGCCGAACGGACAGGGGGCGCGGAGACCCAGTACTTC. Translated: CASERAERTGGAETQYF.

This clone was recorded a few times. The rearrangement uses TRBV6-4 and TRBJ1-2, with 7 positions matching TRBD1. Germline CDR1 and CDR2: MRHNA and SNTAGT. CDR3 size: 14 residues. Trimming at V came to 6 bases and at J to 3 bases, leaving 7 bases not matched to a gene. CDR3 amino acids: CASSQQGPDYGYTF. Written as DNA, the CDR3 is TGTGCCAGCAGCCAACAGGGGCCTGACTATGGCTACACCTTC.

The J gene is TRBJ2-1, the V gene TRBV6-1; 8 nucleotides match TRBD1. This CDR3 has 19 amino acids. V dropped 4 bases and J dropped 2; count of bases not matched to a gene: 16. The germline gives CDR1 MNHNS, CDR2 SASEGT. In nucleotides, the CDR3 is TGTGCCAGCAGTGGCGAACCCCTGGACAGGGAAGGAACCTACAATGAGCAGTTCTTC. Protein: CASSGEPLDREGTYNEQFF.

The V and J genes are TRBV10-2 and TRBJ2-1, with D possibly TRBD1 on 6 matching bases. The CDR3 length is 16 residues. Germline V gene sequence: CDR1 WSHSY, CDR2 SAAADI. V was clipped by 0 bases and J by 0 bases, with 9 bases between them. The CDR3 coding sequence is TGCGCCAGCAGTGAGTCCCGAGGGGGCTCCTACAATGAGCAGTTCTTC. Encoded protein: CASSESRGGSYNEQFF.

CDR3 region: CSVVDGGGAYEQYF. DNA for the CDR3: TGCAGCGTTGTGGACGGGGGAGGGGCCTACGAGCAGTACTTC. The J gene is TRBJ2-7, the V gene TRBV29-1; 7 bases are a match to TRBD2. V lost 4 bases and J lost 2; bases outside the gene matches: 8. The CDR3 loop spans 14 amino acids. Per germline, CDR1 SQVTM and CDR2 ANQGSEA.

This chain uses TRBV7-8 with TRBJ2-7; no firm D call. V was clipped by 3 bases and J by 4 bases, with 13 bases between them. The CDR3 runs 14 residues. Per germline, CDR1 SGHVS and CDR2 FQNEAQ. The CDR3 bases are TGTGCCAGCAGCTTTTCGCTCAGTTTATACGAGCAGTACTTC. Translation: CASSFSLSLYEQYF.

V usage is TRBV6-1 and J usage is TRBJ2-7, with 11 bases that match TRBD2. CDR3 length: 14 residues. Losses at the gene ends were 7 bases for V and 4 bases for J; bases not matched to a gene: 6. CDR1 MNHNS and CDR2 SASEGT come from the germline V gene. For the CDR3, the DNA is TGTGCCAGCACTTCTAGCGGGGGGATTTACGAGCAGTACTTC. It is translated as CASTSSGGIYEQYF.

The chain couples TRBV12-2 to TRBJ2-2; the table gives TRBD2 as D, unverified against the DNA. TRBV12-2 is termed a pseudogene. The CDR3 runs to 18 residues. The DNA of the CDR3 is TGTGCAAGTCGCCCCAAAGGGGCGGGAGATTCGAACACCGGGGAGCTGTTTTTT. Translated, it gives CASRPKGAGDSNTGELFF.

This chain links TRBV18 with TRBJ2-7; 8 nucleotides align to TRBD1. Germline-derived CDR1 and CDR2 are KGHSH and LQKENI. After removal of 3 bases from V and 3 bases from J, the junction contained 16 bases not matched to a gene. The CDR3 is made up of 18 amino acids. The CDR3 reads CASSPQTGALDRLYEQYF. The CDR3 DNA reads as TGTGCCAGCTCACCCCAGACAGGGGCGTTAGACCGTCTCTACGAGCAGTACTTC.

This chain links TRBV9 with TRBJ1-3, with D tentatively TRBD1 (6 bases). Trimming took off 6 bases at V and 1 base at J, with 11 bases between the two ends. Germline CDR1 is SGDLS and CDR2 is YYNGEE. The CDR3 sequence is 14 residues long. The CDR3 DNA follows: TGTGCCAGCACCCCCACAGGGTCTGGAAACACCATATATTTT. It encodes CASTPTGSGNTIYF.

The gene calls are TRBV5-3 and TRBJ1-1; TRBD1 aligns across 8 bases. TRBV5-3 counts as an open reading frame of uncertain function. V lost 2 bases, J lost 3 bases, and 9 bases stayed unmatched. The CDR3 length is 16 residues. CDR3 loop: CARSFNGTGDDTEAFF. In DNA form, the CDR3 reads TGTGCCAGAAGCTTTAATGGGACAGGTGATGACACTGAAGCTTTCTTT.